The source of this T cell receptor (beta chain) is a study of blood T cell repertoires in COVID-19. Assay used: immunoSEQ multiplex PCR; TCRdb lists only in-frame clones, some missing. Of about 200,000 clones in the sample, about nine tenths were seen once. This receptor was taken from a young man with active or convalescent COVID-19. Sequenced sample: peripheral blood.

The CDR3 DNA sequence: TGTGCCAGCAGTAATACCGGGACAGATGAAGCTTTCTTT. Protein sequence: CASSNTGTDEAFF. The chain recombines TRBV12-3 or TRBV12-4 with TRBJ1-1, with 7 bases matching TRBD1. The CDR3 is made up of 13 amino acids. The J segment lost 7 bases and the V segment lost 5 bases, leaving 7 bases of the junction unmatched.